This T cell receptor (beta chain) comes out of a study of cytomegalovirus exposure and HLA in healthy donors. The donors (healthy individuals) were bone marrow donors. The PCR was carried out with 60 Vbeta primers and 13 Jbeta primers. In the original processing: About 83 million unique TCR beta chains, roughly 11 million shared, were counted in a later analysis. This table comes from immunoSEQ multiplex PCR, and its TCRdb copy is limited to in-frame clones, with some not included. Clone size and the V and J calls come from that table; the DNA yielded D and trimming. The sample includes more than 100,000 clones, almost 80% of them seen just once. Trimming took 3 bases from V and 10 from J, leaving 13 bases between them. This CDR3 region has 13 residues. CDR1 is SGHVS, CDR2 FNYEAQ, per germline.

The chain uses TRBV7-6 and TRBJ2-1; tentative D call: TRBD1 (6 bases). Specimen: PBMCs. The TCR comes from a man in his forties or fifties in good health and CMV-seropositive. The CDR3 nucleotides read TGTGCCAGCAGCTTCGCCCGGGACACCGAGCAGTTCTTC. It codes for CASSFARDTEQFF.